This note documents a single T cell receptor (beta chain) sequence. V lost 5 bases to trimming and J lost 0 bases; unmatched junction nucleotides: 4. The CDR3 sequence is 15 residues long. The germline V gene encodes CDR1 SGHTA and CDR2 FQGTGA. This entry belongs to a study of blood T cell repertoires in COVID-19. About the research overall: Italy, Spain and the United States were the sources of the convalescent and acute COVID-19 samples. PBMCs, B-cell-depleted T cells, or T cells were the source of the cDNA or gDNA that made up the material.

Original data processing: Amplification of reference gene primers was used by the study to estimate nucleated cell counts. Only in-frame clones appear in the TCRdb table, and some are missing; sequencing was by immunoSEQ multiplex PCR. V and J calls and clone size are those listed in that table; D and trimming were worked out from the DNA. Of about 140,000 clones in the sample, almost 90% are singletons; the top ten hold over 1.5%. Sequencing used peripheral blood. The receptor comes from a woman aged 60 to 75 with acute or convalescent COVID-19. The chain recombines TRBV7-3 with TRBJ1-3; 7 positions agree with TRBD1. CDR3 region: CASSQGQSSGNTIYF. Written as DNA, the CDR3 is TGTGCCAGCAGCCAGGGACAGAGCTCTGGAAACACCATATATTTT.